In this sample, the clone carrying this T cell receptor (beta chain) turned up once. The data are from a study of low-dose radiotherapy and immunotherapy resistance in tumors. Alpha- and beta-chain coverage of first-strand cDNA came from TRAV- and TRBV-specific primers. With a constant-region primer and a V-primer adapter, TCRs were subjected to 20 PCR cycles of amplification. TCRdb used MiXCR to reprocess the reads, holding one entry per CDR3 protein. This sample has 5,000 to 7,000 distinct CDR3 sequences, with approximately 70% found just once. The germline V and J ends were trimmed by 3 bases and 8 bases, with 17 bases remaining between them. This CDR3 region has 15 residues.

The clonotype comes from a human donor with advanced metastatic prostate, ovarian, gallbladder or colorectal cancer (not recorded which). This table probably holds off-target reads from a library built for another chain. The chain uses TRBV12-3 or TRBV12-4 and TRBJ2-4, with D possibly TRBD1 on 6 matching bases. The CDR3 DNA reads TGTGCCAGCAGTTTGCCGTCCCAGGGGAAATACATTCAGTACTTC. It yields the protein CASSLPSQGKYIQYF.